This T cell receptor beta chain came from a study of control samples from healthy donors and cancer patients. The V end was cut by 5 bases, the J end by 3 bases, with 10 bases between. This CDR3 contains 13 residues. Germline V lookup: CDR1 SGHTA, CDR2 FQGNSA. The table came from immunoSEQ multiplex PCR; TCRdb's copy has only in-frame clones and leaves some out. The table records around 90,000 clones, around 85% of them present only once. This sequence originates from a woman between 35 and 50 years old in good health. Sequencing was performed on blood. The chain employs TRBV7-2 and TRBJ2-5; either TRBD1 or TRBD2 may fit D (5 bases each). This chain's CDR3 is CASSGGRKETQYF. DNA for the CDR3: TGTGCCAGCAGCGGGGGACGGAAAGAGACCCAGTACTTC.